A selection of T cell receptor beta chains follows, all from one sample in a study of blood T cell repertoires in COVID-19. Assay: immunoSEQ multiplex PCR; the TCRdb copy retains only in-frame clones and omits some. The table records about 100,000 clones, just over 90% of them present only once. Source material: peripheral blood. The source of these receptors is a man in his forties or fifties with active COVID-19. Both conserved end residues are part of each CDR3. D genes are given only for firm matches. Part of the rows lack a size; the others show once, few, many or a class for expanded clones.

clone size	D gene	V gene	J gene	CDR3 DNA	CDR3 protein
-	-	TRBV7-9	TRBJ1-4	TGTGCCAGCAGCTTAGGCGGGGGGGAAAAACTGTTTTTT	CASSLGGGEKLFF
-	-	TRBV6-5	TRBJ1-5	TGTGCCAGCAGACAGGGACAACATAGCAATCAGCCCCAGCATTTT	CASRQGQHSNQPQHF
-	TRBD2	TRBV7-2	TRBJ2-1	TGTGCCAGCAGCTTAATGGTAGGGACTAGCAATGAGCAGTTCTTC	CASSLMVGTSNEQFF
-	-	TRBV19	TRBJ1-5	TGTGCCAGTAGTATAGCTGGGGGGGAGGATCAGCCCCAGCATTTT	CASSIAGGEDQPQHF
-	-	TRBV14	TRBJ1-1	TGTGCCAGCAGCCAAGGGGCCCTCTTTCGAGGGCTAGAAAAAACTGAAGCTTTCTTT	CASSQGALFRGLEKTEAFF
-	TRBD2	TRBV5-4	TRBJ2-1	TGTGCCAGCAGCTTGGCTAGCGGGGTCTACAATGAGCAGTTCTTC	CASSLASGVYNEQFF
-	-	TRBV27	TRBJ1-2	TGTGCCAGCAGTTCTCTTGGCCCTAACTATGGCTACACCTTC	CASSSLGPNYGYTF
-	-	TRBV12-3/TRBV12-4	TRBJ1-1	TGTGCCAGCAGTTTACAGGCAGCTGAAGCTTTCTTT	CASSLQAAEAFF
-	TRBD1	TRBV6-2/TRBV6-3	TRBJ2-5	TGTGCCAGCAGTTATGACAGGGGGCGGAAAGAGACCCAGTACTTC	CASSYDRGRKETQYF
-	-	TRBV6-5	TRBJ1-2	TGTGCCAGCAGTCCGGGGAGTAACTATGGCTACACCTTC	CASSPGSNYGYTF
-	-	TRBV7-2	TRBJ1-2	TGTGCCAGCAGCTTAGCAGCCGCTAACTATGGCTACACCTTC	CASSLAAANYGYTF
-	TRBD2	TRBV6-2/TRBV6-3	TRBJ2-1	TGTGCCAGCAGCCGACCCGGACTAGCGTTATACAATGAGCAGTTCTTC	CASSRPGLALYNEQFF
-	-	TRBV11-2	TRBJ1-1	TGTGCCAGCAGTTTGGACAGCCCGAACACTGAAGCTTTCTTT	CASSLDSPNTEAFF
-	-	TRBV3-1/TRBV3-2	TRBJ1-1	TGTGCCAGCAGCCAATCAGGTACAGGGAACACTGAAGCTTTCTTT	CASSQSGTGNTEAFF
-	-	TRBV14	TRBJ2-7	TGTGCCAGCAGCCCGTGGACAGTTTCTTCTGCCTACGAGCAGTACTTC	CASSPWTVSSAYEQYF
once	TRBD1	TRBV7-9	TRBJ1-1	TGTGCCAGCAGCCGCGACAGGGGAGGTATAGACACTGAAGCTTTCTTT	CASSRDRGGIDTEAFF
once	-	TRBV5-5	TRBJ2-7	TGTGCCAGCAGCTTGTCGGCGGCCGTATCCTACGAGCAGTACTTC	CASSLSAAVSYEQYF
-	TRBD1	TRBV6-5	TRBJ1-5	TGTGCCAGCATCGGGACAGGGAGGAGCAATCAGCCCCAGCATTTT	CASIGTGRSNQPQHF
once	-	TRBV27	TRBJ2-3	TGTGCCAGCAGTTTATATGTAGAAGATACGCAGTATTTT	CASSLYVEDTQYF
once	TRBD1	TRBV7-2	TRBJ1-2	TGTGCCAGCAGCTTAGGGACAGGGGGCTATGGCTACACCTTC	CASSLGTGGYGYTF
-	-	TRBV2	TRBJ1-1	TGTGCCAGCAGTGAAGCGACCAGGGTATACACTGAAGCTTTCTTT	CASSEATRVYTEAFF
-	-	TRBV7-2	TRBJ2-1	TGTGCCAGCAGCTTACAGGTCGGAAGCTCCTACAATGAGCAGTTCTTC	CASSLQVGSSYNEQFF
-	-	TRBV6-5	TRBJ1-4	TGTGCCAGCAGTTACGGCGGGGGGACCACTAATGAAAAACTGTTTTTT	CASSYGGGTTNEKLFF
-	-	TRBV18	TRBJ2-5	TGTGCCAGCTCTCCACAGGGAGGAGAGACCCAGTACTTC	CASSPQGGETQYF
-	TRBD2	TRBV9	TRBJ2-5	TGTGCCAGCTCAATGACGGGGGGGCCTTTCGAGACCCAGTACTTC	CASSMTGGPFETQYF
-	TRBD1	TRBV2	TRBJ1-3	TGTGCCGGGAATCAGGGGGCTGGAAACACCATATATTTT	CAGNQGAGNTIYF
-	-	TRBV3-1/TRBV3-2	TRBJ2-1	TGTGCCAGCAGCTCAAGACCGGGACTCCTATCCTACAATGAGCAGTTCTTC	CASSSRPGLLSYNEQFF
-	TRBD1	TRBV7-9	TRBJ2-5	TGTGCCAGCACGCAGGGGGTGCCGGGAGAGACCCAGTACTTC	CASTQGVPGETQYF
-	-	TRBV19	TRBJ1-5	TGTGCCAGTAGTCTAAATAGCAATCAGCCCCAGCATTTT	CASSLNSNQPQHF
-	TRBD1	TRBV19	TRBJ1-5	TGTGCCAGTAGTCCCCGGACAGGGGGAAGCAATCAGCCCCAGCATTTT	CASSPRTGGSNQPQHF
once	-	TRBV10-3	TRBJ2-3	TGTGCCATCAGTGTCGTGATGGGGAGAACAACTAGCACAGATACGCAGTATTTT	CAISVVMGRTTSTDTQYF
-	TRBD2	TRBV19	TRBJ2-1	TGTGCCAGTAGTATAGAGAGCGGGAGCTCCTACAATGAGCAGTTCTTC	CASSIESGSSYNEQFF
-	TRBD1	TRBV19	TRBJ1-5	TGTGCCAGTAGTACCCAGGGACAGGGAATACAGCCCCAGCATTTT	CASSTQGQGIQPQHF
-	TRBD2	TRBV5-6	TRBJ2-3	TGTGCCAGCAGCCCCGGGGGGGAAGCAGATACGCAGTATTTT	CASSPGGEADTQYF
once	-	TRBV7-6	TRBJ1-1	TGTGCCAGCAGCTCCATGACAGCAGCGAACACTGAAGCTTTCTTT	CASSSMTAANTEAFF
-	TRBD1	TRBV6-5	TRBJ1-4	TGTGCCAGTAAGACAGGGGGAACTAATGAAAAACTGTTTTTT	CASKTGGTNEKLFF
-	TRBD1	TRBV4-1	TRBJ2-7	TGCGCCAGCAGCCGAGGGGACAGGCCTTCCTACGAGCAGTACTTC	CASSRGDRPSYEQYF
-	TRBD1	TRBV5-4	TRBJ2-1	TGTGCCAGCAGCTTCGGGACAGGTTACAATGAGCAGTTCTTC	CASSFGTGYNEQFF
-	-	TRBV6-5	TRBJ2-5	TGTGCCAGCAGTTACTCGTATCAAGAGACCCAGTACTTC	CASSYSYQETQYF
-	TRBD1	TRBV19	TRBJ1-3	TGTGCCAGTAGCTCCCGGGACAGGGGGCGACTCTCTGGAAACACCATATATTTT	CASSSRDRGRLSGNTIYF
once	-	TRBV29-1	TRBJ2-1	TGCAGCGTTGATAGAACACAGGTCTACAATGAGCAGTTCTTC	CSVDRTQVYNEQFF
-	TRBD2	TRBV3-1/TRBV3-2	TRBJ2-1	TGTGCCAGCAGCCCGCCCCCTAGCGGGGGGGGAAATGAGCAGTTCTTC	CASSPPPSGGGNEQFF
-	TRBD1	TRBV3-1/TRBV3-2	TRBJ2-1	TGTGCCAGCAGCCAAGAATGGGACAGACACAATGAGCAGTTCTTC	CASSQEWDRHNEQFF
-	-	TRBV21-1	TRBJ1-5	TGTGCCAGCAGCAAAGCGAATGCGGAGTTTGGGAGTAATCAGCCCCAGCATTTT	CASSKANAEFGSNQPQHF
-	TRBD2	TRBV11-3	TRBJ2-5	TGTGCCAGCAGCTCGGGACTAGCGGTACAAGAGACCCAGTACTTC	CASSSGLAVQETQYF
few	TRBD1	TRBV6-5	TRBJ1-2	TGTGCCAGCAGTTACGGACAGGATAACTATGGCTACACCTTC	CASSYGQDNYGYTF
-	TRBD2	TRBV9	TRBJ2-1	TGTGCCAGCAGCAAACGACTAGCGGGAGGCGATGAGCAGTTCTTC	CASSKRLAGGDEQFF
-	-	TRBV10-3	TRBJ2-3	TGTGCCATCAGTGAGTCGACAGTGGGCACAGATACGCAGTATTTT	CAISESTVGTDTQYF
-	TRBD1	TRBV9	TRBJ2-3	TGTGCCAGCAGCGGCGATTCCGGGACAGACTTGCGGACAGATACGCAGTATTTT	CASSGDSGTDLRTDTQYF
-	-	TRBV28	TRBJ2-7	TGTGCCAGCTTTCAATCGGGACATAGCTACGAGCAGTACTTC	CASFQSGHSYEQYF
-	TRBD2	TRBV2	TRBJ2-1	TGTGCCAGCAGACGACTAGCGGGGGCTCATGAGCAGTTCTTC	CASRRLAGAHEQFF